This paragraph reports one TCR beta chain. No antigen is known for it. This CDR3 contains 14 residues. The germline V and J ends were trimmed by 1 base and 7 bases, with 11 bases remaining between them. Germline values: CDR1 SNHLY, CDR2 FYNNEI. The data were taken from a study of PD-1 blockade in classical Hodgkin lymphoma. For the study at large: Patients were infused with nivolumab 3 mg/kg every 2 weeks. Regarding the study as a whole: Nivolumab starters within 1 year of ASCT were excluded. Compared with baseline, CD4+ but not CD8+ TCR diversity had risen significantly by C4D1. Whoever responded completely had baseline diversity much like that seen in newly diagnosed patients.

Every patient relapsed after autologous stem cell transplantation, and brentuximab vedotin exposure varied. The method was immunoSEQ multiplex PCR; TCRdb's version includes in-frame clones alone and lacks a portion of them. This table has tens of thousands of clones, around 93% appearing once. This receptor was taken from a human donor with classical Hodgkin lymphoma. The genes are TRBV2 and TRBJ1-5, with D possibly being TRBD1 (5 bases). The material was peripheral blood mononuclear cells (PBMCs), obtained at baseline. The CDR3 here is CASSEVGDWQPQHF. The CDR3 DNA sequence: TGTGCCAGCAGTGAAGTAGGGGATTGGCAGCCCCAGCATTTT.